The next 21 T cell receptor beta chains were all read from a single sample in a study of Graves' ophthalmopathy and Graves' hyperthyroidism. TCR beta CDR3 amplification used RNA transcripts. HTBI-primed RT-PCR formed the first round, and a multiplex PCR formed the second. A single record per CDR3 protein comes from TCRdb applying MiXCR to the multiplex PCR reads. The sample includes some 520,000 distinct CDR3 sequences, 13% to 15% seen only once; the top ten take approximately 9.8%. Sequenced sample: blood. These receptors originate from a woman aged 30 to 39 with Graves' ophthalmopathy.

The rearrangement links TRBV28 to TRBJ2-7; the match to TRBD1 covers 9 bases. CDR1 and CDR2 from the germline V gene are MDHEN and SYDVKM. V was pared by 3 bases and J by 5 bases, with 8 bases of the junction left unmatched. CDR3 length equals 15 residues. The CDR3 DNA reads as TGTGCCAGCAGTTTCCGGGACAGGGACAGGGACGAGCAGTACTTC. This sequence encodes CASSFRDRDRDEQYF. Full variable domain (outside the CDR3, taken from reference TRBV28 and TRBJ2-7): DVKVTQSSRYLVKRTGEKVFLECVQDMDHENMFWYRQDPGLGLRLIYFSYDVKMKEKGDIPEGYSVSREKKERFSLILESASTNQTSMYLCASSFRDRDRDEQYFGPGTRLTVT.

This clonotype was counted at least ten times. The chain uses TRBV6-5 and TRBJ2-2; 10 bases are a match to TRBD2. CDR1 and CDR2 (germline): MNHEY, SVGAGI. Germline trimming cut 2 bases from V and 5 bases from J; bases unmatched to any gene: 5. This CDR3 comprises 16 residues. The CDR3 sequence is CASSYEDSGGTGELFF. CDR3 sequence (DNA): TGTGCCAGCAGTTACGAAGATAGCGGGGGGACCGGGGAGCTGTTTTTT.

This clonotype was observed many times. The rearrangement links TRBV7-2 to TRBJ2-2, with D uncertain. This CDR3 is 13 amino acids long. Trimming removed 5 bases at V and 3 bases at J, with 7 bases between. CDR1 is SGHTA, CDR2 FQGNSA, per germline. The CDR3 here is CASSPSHTGELFF. In DNA form, the CDR3 reads TGTGCCAGCAGCCCATCACACACCGGGGAGCTGTTTTTT.

The chain carries TRBV7-2 and TRBJ2-2; tentatively, D is TRBD1 or TRBD2 (5 bases each). Germline V CDR1 and CDR2: SGHTA, FQGNSA. V was trimmed by 0 bases and J by 6 bases, leaving 11 bases between them. The CDR3 is 15 residues long. CDR3 amino acids: CASSLARGGAGELFF. CDR3 DNA: TGTGCCAGCAGCTTAGCGCGTGGGGGTGCCGGGGAGCTGTTTTTT.

This clonotype was found many times. V is TRBV20-1 and J is TRBJ2-7; 7 bases line up with TRBD2. The V gene end was trimmed by 2 bases and the J gene end by 3 bases; junction bases not matched to a gene: 7. This CDR3 has 14 residues. Per the germline V gene, CDR1 is DFQATT and CDR2 is SNEGSKA (reference sequence). Written as DNA, the CDR3 is TGCAGTGCTAGACCATGGGGGGGTAACTACGAGCAGTACTTC. Residues: CSARPWGGNYEQYF.

This clonotype was observed a single time. This chain links TRBV12-3 or TRBV12-4 with TRBJ2-7, with a weak D call TRBD2 (6 bases). V gave up 5 bases and J gave up 6 bases, with 14 bases separating them. This CDR3 comprises 13 residues. The CDR3 bases are TGTGCCAGCAGTCCGCGGCGGGGAGGCGAGCAGTACTTC. Amino acid sequence: CASSPRRGGEQYF.

This clonotype has at least ten counts. V usage is TRBV11-1 and J usage is TRBJ2-5; 7 bases match TRBD1. The CDR3 is 14 residues long. J was trimmed by 4 bases and V by 5 bases; bases with no gene match: 7. The germline V gene encodes CDR1 SGHAT and CDR2 FQDESV (reference sequence). CDR3 loop: CASSGNRGGETQYF. The DNA of the CDR3 is TGTGCCAGCAGCGGGAACAGGGGTGGAGAGACCCAGTACTTC.

This clonotype was detected a few times. The chain links TRBV19 to TRBJ2-5; 12 bases line up with TRBD2. In germline, CDR1 is LNHDA, CDR2 SQIVND (reference sequence). The CDR3 runs 16 residues. V was clipped by 3 bases and J by 2 bases; unmatched bases: 4. CDR3 nucleotide sequence: TGTGCCAGTAGTATTTTCGGGACTAGCGGGCAAGAGACCCAGTACTTC. Translated: CASSIFGTSGQETQYF. The full variable domain, its missing parts supplied by reference TRBV19 and TRBJ2-5, is DGGITQSPKYLFRKEGQNVTLSCEQNLNHDAMYWYRQDPGQGLRLIYYSQIVNDFQKGDIAEGYSVSREKKESFPLTVTSAQKNPTAFYLCASSIFGTSGQETQYFGPGTRLLVL.

This clonotype was seen repeatedly, ten times or more. The chain employs TRBV7-9 and TRBJ2-7; 8 nucleotides line up with TRBD2. The CDR3 covers 15 residues. V trimming: 6 bases; J trimming: 2 bases; junction bases outside the gene matches: 9. Per germline, CDR1 SEHNR and CDR2 FQNEAQ (reference sequence). The CDR3 bases are TGTGCCAGCAGTCCGGGGGGGGAGAACCCCTACGAGCAGTACTTC. Protein: CASSPGGENPYEQYF.

This clonotype was counted ten times or more. This rearrangement joins TRBV20-1 to TRBJ1-2; D might be TRBD1 (5 bases). Trimming left V 2 bases short and J 2 bases short, with 9 bases between. Looked up from germline, CDR1 is DFQATT and CDR2 is SNEGSKA (reference sequence). The CDR3 length is 13 residues. CDR3 residues: CSARLGGNYGYTF. The CDR3, as DNA: TGCAGTGCTAGATTGGGGGGAAACTATGGCTACACCTTC.

This clonotype was counted many times. This chain joins TRBV7-2 and TRBJ2-5; D is possibly TRBD1 or TRBD2 (6 bases each). CDR1 SGHTA and CDR2 FQGNSA come from the germline V gene. Deletions cut 0 bases from V and 11 bases from J, with 13 bases between. The CDR3 totals 13 residues. The CDR3 protein is CASSLARSGAQYF. The CDR3 DNA is TGTGCCAGCAGCTTAGCCCGTTCGGGGGCTCAGTACTTC.

V and J are TRBV4-1 and TRBJ2-7; the match to TRBD1 covers 7 bases. CDR1 is MGHRA and CDR2 is YSYEKL in the germline V gene. This CDR3 has 16 residues. V shed 2 bases and J 2 bases; nucleotides not matched to a gene: 9. The chain's CDR3 is CASSQLGQLSPYEQYF. CDR3 DNA: TGCGCCAGCAGCCAATTGGGACAGCTGAGTCCCTACGAGCAGTACTTC.

This clonotype was counted many times. Mismatch with germline at one junction end may stem from a read error. The chain links TRBV29-1 to TRBJ2-1; D is possibly TRBD1 or TRBD2 (5 bases each). The germline V gene encodes CDR1 SQVTM and CDR2 ANQGSEA. The CDR3 is made up of 13 amino acids. The CDR3 bases are TGTACCGGGAAGGGGTCCACCTACAATGAGCAGTTCTTC. Protein: CTGKGSTYNEQFF.

V is TRBV18 and J is TRBJ2-1; no clear D gene. In germline, CDR1 is KGHSH, CDR2 LQKENI. The CDR3 covers 12 residues. The germline V and J ends were trimmed by 3 bases and 7 bases, with 7 bases remaining between them. The DNA for the CDR3 is TGTGCCAGCTCACCGACTGCTAATGAGCAGTTCTTC. Its protein product is CASSPTANEQFF.

The genes are TRBV7-3 and TRBJ1-1; D ambiguous. Trimming took off 5 bases at V and 6 bases at J, with 13 bases between the two ends. The CDR3 totals 13 residues. CDR1 and CDR2 (germline): SGHTA, FQGTGA. CDR3 nucleotides: TGTGCCAGCAGCCTAAGTAGATCTTCTGAAGCTTTCTTT. This gives the protein CASSLSRSSEAFF. Combining the CDR3 with reference TRBV7-3 and TRBJ1-1 gives the whole variable domain GAGVSQTPSNKVTEKGKYVELRCDPISGHTALYWYRQSLGQGPEFLIYFQGTGAADDSGLPNDRFFAVRPEGSVSTLKIQRTERGDSAVYLCASSLSRSSEAFFGQGTRLTVV.

This clonotype appeared many times. The chain is built from TRBV6-1 and TRBJ1-3; D unresolved. This CDR3 region has 14 residues. Germline V gene sequence: CDR1 MNHNS, CDR2 SASEGT. V lost 5 bases and J 5 bases, leaving 13 bases between the germline ends. CDR3 region: CASSPTGSRNTIYF. The CDR3 bases are TGTGCCAGCAGTCCCACGGGCAGCCGAAACACCATATATTTT.

Ten or more counts support this clonotype. The gene calls are TRBV28 and TRBJ2-2; 9 nucleotides line up with TRBD1. The CDR3 contains 15 residues. V lost 5 bases and J lost 5; bases outside the gene matches: 6. In germline, CDR1 is MDHEN, CDR2 SYDVKM. CDR3 residues: CASSQRDRVTGELFF. The CDR3 region has the DNA TGTGCCAGCAGTCAGAGGGACAGGGTAACCGGGGAGCTGTTTTTT.

This clonotype was observed many times. The chain employs TRBV4-1 and TRBJ2-7; TRBD1 matches at 7 bases. The V gene's germline CDR1 is MGHRA and CDR2 YSYEKL. This CDR3 has 15 amino acids. The V gene end was trimmed by 4 bases and the J gene end by 3 bases; junction bases not matched to a gene: 9. The CDR3 nucleotides read TGCGCCAGCAGCCTAAGACAGGGTATAGGCTACGAGCAGTACTTC. It specifies CASSLRQGIGYEQYF.

The chain is built from TRBV27 and TRBJ1-1, with TRBD1 matching over 7 bases. V lost 5 bases and J lost 4; bases outside the gene matches: 10. CDR1 MNHEY and CDR2 SMNVEV come from the germline V gene (reference sequence). The CDR3 runs 15 residues. As DNA, the CDR3 is TGTGCCAGCAGTCTCCGACAGGGAGGTGGCACTGAAGCTTTCTTT. Its translation: CASSLRQGGGTEAFF.

Ten or more counts support this clonotype. The chain joins TRBV20-1 to TRBJ1-1; D is perhaps TRBD1 (6 bases). The ends were cut back, 0 bases at V and 2 bases at J, with 10 bases in the middle. CDR1 is DFQATT and CDR2 is SNEGSKA in the germline V gene (reference sequence). The CDR3 runs to 14 residues. CDR3 DNA: TGCAGTGCTAGAGAGATCAGGGGAAACACTGAAGCTTTCTTT. It codes for CSAREIRGNTEAFF.

This clonotype has at least ten counts. This sequence joins TRBV12-3 or TRBV12-4 and TRBJ1-1, with D perhaps TRBD1 (6 bases). This CDR3 spans 14 amino acids. The germline V and J ends were trimmed by 9 bases and 5 bases, with 19 bases remaining between them. The CDR3 loop is CASLQGRLATEAFF. CDR3 bases: TGTGCCAGTTTACAGGGAAGGCTGGCGACTGAAGCTTTCTTT.